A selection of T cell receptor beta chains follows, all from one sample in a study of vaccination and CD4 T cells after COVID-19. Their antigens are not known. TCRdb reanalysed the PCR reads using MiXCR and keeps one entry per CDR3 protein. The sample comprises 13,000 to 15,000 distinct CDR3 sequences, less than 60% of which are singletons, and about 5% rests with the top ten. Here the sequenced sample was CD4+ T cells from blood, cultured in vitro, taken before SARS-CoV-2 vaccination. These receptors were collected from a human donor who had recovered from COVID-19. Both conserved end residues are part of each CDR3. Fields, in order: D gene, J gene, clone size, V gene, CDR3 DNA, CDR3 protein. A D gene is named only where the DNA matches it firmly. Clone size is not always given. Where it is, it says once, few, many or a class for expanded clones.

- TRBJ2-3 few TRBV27 TGTGCCAGCAGTTATGGCAGGGGCACAGATACGCAGTATTTT CASSYGRGTDTQYF
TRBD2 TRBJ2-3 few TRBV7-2 TGTGCCAGCAGCACTCCCCCCTCCGGGGGGGATGTTCACGGTACAGATACGCAGTATTTT CASSTPPSGGDVHGTDTQYF
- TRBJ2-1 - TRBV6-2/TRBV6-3 TGTGCCAGCAGTTACTCGAAGGACCCCTTCAATGAGCAGTTCTTC CASSYSKDPFNEQFF
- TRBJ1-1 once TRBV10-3 TGTGCCTCCCGAATCAGGGAAGAGGGTGAAGCTTTCTTT CASRIREEGEAFF
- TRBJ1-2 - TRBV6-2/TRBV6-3 TGTGCCAGCAGACCCGACAGATTGGACTATGGCTACACCTTC CASRPDRLDYGYTF
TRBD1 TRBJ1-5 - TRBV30 TGTGCCTGGAGCAGGGGGAACAATCAGCCCCAGCATTTT CAWSRGNNQPQHF
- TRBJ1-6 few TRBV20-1 TGCAGTGCCCTACGGGACAACGGACTTAATTCACCCCTCCACTTT CSALRDNGLNSPLHF
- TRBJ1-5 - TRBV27 TGTGCCAGCAGTCCTACCGGGACTCTGGGAAATCAGCCCCAGCATTTT CASSPTGTLGNQPQHF
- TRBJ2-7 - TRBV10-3 TGTGCCATCAGTGAGTCGAGTACACCCGAGCAGTACTTC CAISESSTPEQYF
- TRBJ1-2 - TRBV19 TGTGCCAGTAGTACCGACACATATGGCTACACCTTC CASSTDTYGYTF
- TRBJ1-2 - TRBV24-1 TGTGCCACCCGAAGTCAGCCGAGGGACTATGGCTACACCTTC CATRSQPRDYGYTF
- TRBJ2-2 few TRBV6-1 TGTGCCAGCAGTGATTTCCAGTCCGGGGAGCTGTTTTTT CASSDFQSGELFF
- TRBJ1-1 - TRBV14 TGTGCCAGCAGCCATTCGGGGGGTACTGAAGCTTTCTTT CASSHSGGTEAFF
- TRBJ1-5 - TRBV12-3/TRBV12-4 TGTGCCAGTGGGTTTGGGGCCCTCATGCCCCAGCATTTT CASGFGALMPQHF
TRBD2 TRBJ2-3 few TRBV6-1 TGTGCCAGCACGGATCTAAGCGGGAGCCTCACAGATACGCAGTATTTT CASTDLSGSLTDTQYF
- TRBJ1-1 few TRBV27 TGTGCCAGCAGTCTAGACAGAGCAGGGTACACTGAAGCTTTCTTT CASSLDRAGYTEAFF